This entry describes one T cell receptor (beta chain). There is no known antigen for this receptor. No much larger clone is present one base from it, and per-base qualities are unavailable. In total, 666 healthy bone marrow donors made up the cohort. All cohort members were sampled while nominally healthy, although unrecorded immune exposures were likely present. The donor tested CMV seronegative and was one of the 352 seronegative cohort members. Every donor gave a peripheral blood sample, and the peripheral blood mononuclear cells from that sample were used for TCR beta sequencing. Genomic DNA was extracted from the blood cell samples with the Qiagen DNeasy Blood Extraction Kit. The CDR3 measures 15 amino acids from cysteine to phenylalanine. Only the CDR3 part of the read is kept: 45 bases, read in frame from the first base. Relative to germline, V is missing 4 bases and J is missing 1 base, with 4 bases of the junction outside any gene match. CDR1 and CDR2 are read off the germline V gene as MNHEY and SVGAGI.

The data were taken from a study of cytomegalovirus exposure and HLA in healthy donors (dated 2017 in TCRdb). With respect to the entire study: In an earlier analysis of under 600 of the donors, less than 350 Gb of sequence data and some 100 million unique TCR beta sequences from about 179 million T cells were reported. An early release that covered some 640 HLA-typed donors contained approximately 300 gigabases of sequencing data and some 87 million unique TCR sequences. The genetic ancestry cluster associated with self-reported Caucasian donors included around 76% of the approximately 430 genotyped donors. The study aimed to test whether signatures of past pathogen exposure could be identified by cataloging public T cell receptors. The T cell repertoires of 670 or so subjects were profiled by immunosequencing and related to cytomegalovirus serostatus. A separate validation cohort of approximately 130 different subjects was used in addition to the roughly 700-subject first cohort. High-throughput TCR immunosequencing, statistical association of individual TCRs with disease status, and machine learning were combined to predict cytomegalovirus infection status. A later analysis re-analyzed previously published TCR beta repertoires from roughly 690 donors and added high-resolution HLA genotyping to study TCR occurrence patterns. The later analysis used no new phenotypic data to find candidate immune exposures, relying instead on TCR beta sequences and their occurrence across donors. To decide whether each TCR beta V gene segment behaved as functional or pseudogenic, an earlier analysis of some 600 of the donors relied on high-throughput TCR beta sequencing. Alongside the repertoire data, information on donor age, sex, ethnicity and CMV serostatus was compiled. Genome-wide SNP genotypes for about three fifths of the roughly 700 donors were used in a later genetic analysis, which treated that subset as a discovery cohort. Every repertoire in the discovery cohort had been generated on one and the same sequencing platform. Both class I and class II loci were covered by HLA typing, at four-digit resolution. The number of donors typed differed by locus, with about 629-640 for A, B, C, DRB1 and DQB1, approximately 500 for DQA1, about 610 for DPA1, and 400 to 490 for DPB1. Roughly 5 DR-DQ haplotypes were handled as single units for association and clustering, since linkage in the cohort was strong. On average, over 200,000 unique TCR beta nucleotide sequences were sequenced per donor among 300 to 500 genotyped donors of the cohort, with about 19% of those sequences being non-productive.

The research as a whole found: The study gave a list of 150 to 200 TCR beta chains associated with cytomegalovirus. Three of the identified cytomegalovirus-associated TCR beta chains were confirmed in vitro to be specific for cytomegalovirus antigens. The 87-base-pair reads could not distinguish some IMGT-functional V segments, including TRBV6-2 and TRBV6-3, so those segments were excluded. An earlier analysis of 450 to 750 of the donors showed that most TCR beta V segments appeared in productive rearrangements either about 87% or about 30% of the time, which broadly matched IMGT annotations. V-gene and J-gene trimming of TCR beta chains was associated with a missense DCLRE1C variant in a later genetic analysis, and the association was replicated in an independent cohort. In a later analysis, TCR association rates were found to vary across HLA loci, with the most associated TCRs seen for DRB1 alleles and the fewest for HLA-C alleles. A group of highly shared sequence variants was considered likely to be a technical artifact of the sequencing pipeline. The authors suggested that the approach could potentially be extended to other disease states and immunological phenotypes. According to a later analysis, most CMV-associated TCR beta chains appeared to be HLA-restricted, and the HLA associations seemed to be driven largely by CMV exposure. The only immune exposure information available for the cohort was CMV serostatus. Most TCR sequences were observed very rarely across donors, whereas some public TCRs were present in many individuals. Specific HLA alleles were associated with around 18,000 TCR beta sequences at a false discovery rate of 0.05 in a later analysis. Presence/absence analyses assumed roughly uniform sequencing depth across donors, an assumption that may not hold. A later analysis found that HLA-associated TCR beta chains were more clonally expanded and had lower generation probabilities than equally common non-associated chains. A further reported finding was that TCR beta sequences accurately predicted the HLA-A and HLA-B alleles for most subjects in the first cohort. Because HLA typing was missing for some donors at each locus, association tests included only the typed subset. In both the original and validation cohorts, the classifier was reported to diagnose cytomegalovirus status with high specificity and sensitivity. In this cohort, only TCR beta chains were sequenced, and detectable features were limited by the absence of alpha or paired-chain data. The earlier analysis of approximately 560 of the donors excluded fewer than 20 rarely observed V segments, including chromosome 9 orphons, because counts were too low. Compared with the approximately 700-donor mean, donors in an Asian-associated ancestry cluster had fewer N-insertions in productive TCRs, according to a later genetic analysis. Linkage disequilibrium might explain the correlated functional status among segregating V segments, but an unknown experimental factor could not be ruled out. According to a later analysis, parvovirus B19, influenza, CMV and Epstein-Barr virus appeared linked to several top co-occurrence clusters. When HLA alleles, especially DR and DQ, strongly co-occurred, TCR associations were difficult to assign to individual alleles.

Libraries were built with the immunoSEQ multiplex PCR assay. For the multiplex PCR, a mixture combining 60 forward primers for TCR Vbeta segments and 13 reverse primers for TCR Jbeta segments was used. The CDR3 region of rearranged TCR beta genes was amplified from genomic DNA with a multiplex PCR assay. Amplified TCR beta libraries were sequenced as 87-base-pair reads on the Illumina HiSeq System. Turning to the authors' computational methods: A later analysis tallied around 87 million unique TCR beta chains across the 610 or so repertoires, and around 9.9 million of those chains were shared by two or more donors. Raw reads were error-corrected and collapsed into unique sequences by a nearest-neighbor algorithm in which closely related sequences were merged to remove PCR and sequencing errors. CDR3 sequences were aligned to IMGT reference sequences to assign V, D and J gene segments. For a sequence to be retained, at least a six-nucleotide match to both a V gene segment and a J gene segment was required. A rearrangement was called productive if the CDR3 had no stop codons and remained in frame with V and J, and every other rearrangement was called non-productive. Following IMGT convention, CDR3 was defined as the stretch from the second conserved V-encoded cysteine to the conserved J-encoded phenylalanine. The earlier analysis of 500 to 650 of the donors excluded any sequence lacking an unambiguous match to a single V gene segment. In an earlier analysis of roughly 500 of the donors, V segments were called functional above 56.7% productive rearrangements and were called segregating when the between-donor standard deviation exceeded 5%. To diagnose cytomegalovirus status from the catalog of TCR beta chain sequences, a statistical classification framework was built. In a later analysis, TCR nucleotide sequences were compared against IMGT/GENE-DB human TR gene sequences so that V and J genes could be assigned. A later analysis assigned CDR3 sequences and most-parsimonious VDJ recombination scenarios with the TCRdist pipeline. A later analysis defined each TCR beta chain by its CDR3 amino acid sequence plus V-gene family, and excluded reads lacking a unique V-gene family. As a way to deal with suspected cross-contamination and a sequencing artifact, a later analysis dropped nearly 600 nucleotide sequences that were highly shared and had low generation probability. In a later analysis, a clonal expansion index for each public chain was calculated from normalized within-repertoire ranks of inferred template counts. In a later analysis, generation probabilities were computed using a VDJ recombination model fitted to out-of-frame rearrangements, and the results were checked against IGoR. In a later analysis, TCR-TCR, TCR-HLA and TCR-CMV co-occurrence was scored with hypergeometric tests, and a repertoire-size bias correction was applied to TCR pairs. In a later analysis, false discovery rates were estimated by permuting HLA or CMV assignments 20 times. In a later analysis, co-occurring TCRs were grouped with DBSCAN, and TCRdist sequence similarity was added when clustering was performed within HLA-allele-positive subsets. Repertoires with fewer than 30,000 or more than 120,000 public chains were left out of co-occurrence clustering, as were a few repertoires with anomalous nucleotide sharing. The immuneACCESS repertoire file appears here via TCRdb, limited to in-frame rearrangements. These files lack a portion of the clones; in checked studies, under half of the deficit traces to unresolved V genes, and the cause of the others is not known. The V and J calls and clone size come from that table; D and trimming were worked out from the DNA. Across this sample there are some 90,000 clones, with under 90% seen only once. About 4% of the sample rests with the top ten.

Sequences were obtained from PBMCs. The TCR comes from a middle-aged man in good health and CMV-seronegative. Here the chain combines TRBV6-5 and TRBJ1-1; TRBD1 matches 9 bases in the middle. In nucleotide form, the sequence is TGTGCCAGCAGTTCCGGGACAGGGCGGAACACTGAAGCTTTCTTT. It encodes CASSSGTGRNTEAFF.